One T cell receptor beta chain is described in this entry. Its specificity is not known. Time point in this sample: newly diagnosed, previously untreated cHL patient sample. This specimen comes from a study of PD-1 blockade in classical Hodgkin lymphoma. The CDR3 spans 16 residues. The germline V gene encodes CDR1 SGHTA and CDR2 FQGTGA. Trimming shortened V by 5 bases and J by 4 bases, and 17 bases separated the two germline ends. Study outcomes and limitations: Healthy donors reportedly exceeded newly diagnosed patients in baseline TCR diversity. The authors have not defined what causes the repertoire differences, possibly disease activity or prior therapy.

Sequencing used immunoSEQ multiplex PCR; TCRdb keeps in-frame clones, though not all of them. The profile shows some 49,000 clones, approximately 91% of them singletons. The chain has TRBV7-3 and TRBJ2-2; D gene unclear. The sequencing input was peripheral blood mononuclear cells (PBMCs). This receptor was identified in a human donor with classical Hodgkin lymphoma. CDR3: CASSPQILTSTGELFF. The CDR3 bases are TGTGCCAGCAGCCCCCAAATTCTGACCAGCACCGGGGAGCTGTTTTTT.